This T cell receptor (beta chain) derives from a study of T cell responses to AZD1222 COVID-19 vaccine. A word on this clone: Its antigen is unidentified.

Produced via immunoSEQ multiplex PCR; TCRdb's table is partial and in-frame only. This sample lists about 140,000 clones; its ten largest clones have 2.2%. The study's findings and limits: Nearly half of the spike-specific TCRs reportedly recognize variant regions that carry no mutations.

CDR3 length: 15 amino acids. V lost 4 bases, J lost 6 bases, and 9 bases stayed unmatched. Germline V gene sequence: CDR1 MGHRA, CDR2 YSYEKL. The sequence was collected from an adult in good health. The chain carries TRBV4-1 and TRBJ1-1; TRBD1 aligns across 9 bases. Specimen: peripheral blood. The CDR3 DNA reads as TGCGCCAGCAGCCTGGATGCGACAGGGGGGTCTGAAGCTTTCTTT. The encoded protein is CASSLDATGGSEAFF.